A selection of T cell receptor beta chains follows, all from one sample in a study of blood T cell repertoires in COVID-19. Sequencing used immunoSEQ multiplex PCR; TCRdb keeps in-frame clones, though not all of them. The sample has tens of thousands of clones, more than 75% seen once. Input material: peripheral blood. The receptors derive from an elderly woman with active or convalescent COVID-19. Each CDR3 is given with its conserved first and last residue. Fields, in order: J gene, clone size, CDR3 length, V gene, D gene, CDR3 protein, CDR3 DNA. D genes are given only for firm matches. Only part of the rows carry a size: once, few, many, or a class if the clone is expanded.

TRBJ1-1 | . | 13 | TRBV30 | TRBD1 | CAGGTGGGTEAFF | TGTGCCGGAGGGACAGGGGGGGGCACTGAAGCTTTCTTT
TRBJ1-4 | . | 15 | TRBV5-5 | TRBD1 | CASSVTGGWDEKLFF | TGTGCCAGCAGCGTGACAGGGGGTTGGGATGAAAAACTGTTTTTT
TRBJ2-7 | . | 16 | TRBV7-2 | . | CASSLDPGRWSYEQYF | TGTGCCAGCAGCTTAGACCCAGGGAGGTGGTCCTACGAGCAGTACTTC
TRBJ1-4 | few | 15 | TRBV3-1/TRBV3-2 | . | CASSRRHATNEKLFF | TGTGCCAGCAGCCGGAGGCATGCAACTAATGAAAAACTGTTTTTT
TRBJ2-3 | . | 14 | TRBV7-9 | . | CASSLRRGTDTQYF | TGTGCCAGCAGCTTAAGGCGGGGCACAGATACGCAGTATTTT
TRBJ1-5 | . | 13 | TRBV27 | . | CASSPGLNQPQHF | TGTGCCAGCAGTCCGGGATTAAATCAGCCCCAGCATTTT
TRBJ2-2 | . | 16 | TRBV28 | . | CASSLSVDANTGELFF | TGTGCCAGCAGTTTAAGCGTAGATGCGAACACCGGGGAGCTGTTTTTT
TRBJ1-5 | . | 15 | TRBV19 | . | CASSIRRGGNQPQHF | TGTGCCAGTAGTATCCGCAGGGGCGGCAATCAGCCCCAGCATTTT
TRBJ1-1 | . | 14 | TRBV2 | . | CASSARAVNTEAFF | TGTGCCAGCAGTGCGAGGGCCGTGAACACTGAAGCTTTCTTT
TRBJ2-3 | . | 11 | TRBV11-3 | . | CASSSADTQYF | TGTGCCAGCAGCTCAGCAGATACGCAGTATTTT
TRBJ1-2 | . | 13 | TRBV24-1 | . | CATSDGQLNGYTF | TGTGCCACCAGTGATGGACAGCTCAATGGCTACACCTTC
TRBJ1-2 | many | 14 | TRBV2 | . | CASSDGNPTYGYTF | TGTGCCAGCAGTGACGGGAATCCGACCTATGGCTACACCTTC
TRBJ1-1 | . | 12 | TRBV11-2 | . | CASSPQGIEAFF | TGTGCCAGCAGCCCCCAGGGGATTGAAGCTTTCTTT
TRBJ2-7 | . | 13 | TRBV2 | . | CASSEYLSYEQYF | TGTGCCAGCAGTGAGTATTTGTCCTACGAGCAGTACTTC
TRBJ1-1 | . | 14 | TRBV3-1/TRBV3-2 | . | CASSQEGVNPTPSF | TGTGCCAGCAGCCAAGAAGGGGTCAACCCAACCCCCTCCTTT
TRBJ1-2 | . | 14 | TRBV7-2 | . | CASSKTGSNYGYTF | TGTGCCAGCAGCAAAACGGGGTCTAACTATGGCTACACCTTC
TRBJ2-3 | . | 14 | TRBV6-1 | . | CASSEAFGVDTQYF | TGTGCCAGCAGTGAAGCGTTCGGGGTGGATACGCAGTATTTT
TRBJ1-2 | . | 13 | TRBV5-1 | . | CASSPGSNYGYTF | TGCGCCAGCAGCCCCGGGTCTAACTATGGCTACACCTTC
TRBJ1-6 | once | 14 | TRBV7-2 | . | CASSFQGRNSPLHF | TGTGCCAGCAGCTTTCAGGGAAGGAATTCACCCCTCCACTTT
TRBJ2-2 | . | 12 | TRBV5-6 | . | CASSLTVGELFF | TGTGCCAGCAGCTTGACGGTCGGGGAGCTGTTTTTT
TRBJ1-4 | . | 16 | TRBV4-3 | TRBD1 | CASSQDTGGLNEKLFF | TGCGCCAGCAGCCAGGACACAGGGGGGCTAAATGAAAAACTGTTTTTT
TRBJ1-1 | few | 14 | TRBV5-1 | TRBD1 | CASSLGTGHTEAFF | TGCGCCAGCAGCTTGGGGACAGGACACACTGAAGCTTTCTTT
TRBJ2-1 | . | 15 | TRBV6-2/TRBV6-3 | TRBD2 | CASSYGGVSYNEQFF | TGTGCCAGCAGTTACGGGGGGGTTTCCTACAATGAGCAGTTCTTC
TRBJ1-3 | . | 15 | TRBV2 | . | CASSGRGPRRNTIYF | TGTGCCAGCAGTGGGAGGGGCCCACGACGAAACACCATATATTTT
TRBJ1-1 | few | 13 | TRBV6-5 | . | CASSLPEDTEAFF | TGTGCCAGCAGCCTCCCGGAGGACACTGAAGCTTTCTTT
TRBJ1-5 | once | 15 | TRBV15 | TRBD1 | CATSGGQGAGRAQHF | TGTGCCACCAGCGGGGGACAGGGGGCAGGTCGGGCCCAGCATTTT
TRBJ2-5 | . | 12 | TRBV2 | . | CAHGELQETQYF | TGTGCACACGGGGAGCTCCAAGAGACCCAGTACTTC
TRBJ1-4 | . | 14 | TRBV19 | . | CASHQGPLSEKLFF | TGTGCCAGCCACCAGGGGCCCTTGAGTGAAAAACTGTTTTTT
TRBJ2-2 | many | 16 | TRBV9 | TRBD1 | CASSFSPGGAAGELFF | TGTGCCAGCAGCTTTTCGCCAGGGGGTGCGGCCGGGGAGCTGTTTTTT
TRBJ2-7 | . | 14 | TRBV15 | TRBD1 | CATSLGAGGNEQYF | TGTGCCACCAGCCTGGGGGCAGGGGGAAACGAGCAGTACTTC